The following is a T cell receptor (beta chain) sequence with its context. Its target is not known. Germline-derived CDR1 and CDR2 are DFQATT and SNEGSKA (reference sequence). The CDR3 contains 16 residues. V was trimmed by 0 bases and J by 1 base, leaving 14 bases between them. This sample was included in a study of response to subunit inactivated influenza vaccine. TCRdb independently ran MiXCR on the RT-PCR reads; one entry per CDR3 protein. The data contain hundreds of thousands of distinct CDR3 sequences, 7.6% of them seen just once; the ten biggest clones take up 10% to 15%. Study outcomes and limitations: Each seasonal influenza vaccination recruits few new T cells, the authors suggested.

The chain joins TRBV20-1 to TRBJ2-3, with D possibly matching TRBD2 (5 bases). The material sequenced was PBMCs from blood, taken about 23 months after vaccination. The receptor was derived from a man aged 50 to 75 who received an inactivated influenza vaccine. The CDR3 here is CSARDRLATGTDTQYF. The CDR3 nucleotides read TGCAGTGCTAGAGATCGGCTAGCCACTGGCACAGATACGCAGTATTTT.